This TCR beta chain was recorded in a study of T cells after posttransplantation cyclophosphamide. Points from the study as a whole: After PTCy, TRB diversity resembled that of CNI/methotrexate controls.

Details on this clone: What it recognizes is unknown.

Clones were sequenced by immunoSEQ multiplex PCR, and TCRdb holds only the in-frame ones, with some missing. The table lists about 21,000 clones, approximately 83% of them singletons. The CDR3 covers 15 residues. In germline, CDR1 is ENHRY, CDR2 SYGVKD. V lost 3 bases, J lost 1 base, and 12 bases lay in between. Control samples came 1 year after myeloablative marrow transplants with methotrexate plus calcineurin inhibitor. The gene calls are TRBV10-3 and TRBJ2-5, with TRBD2 as a possible D gene (5 bases). This sequence was found in a female patient between 30 and 45 years old who received an allogeneic stem cell transplant from an unrelated donor, was CMV-positive, and had acute and chronic GVHD. Some T cells may have come from the graft donor. The material sequenced was PBMCs, taken about 13 months after allogeneic stem cell transplant with calcineurin inhibitor and methotrexate. The CDR3 loop is CAISDFLRAQETQYF. In nucleotides, the CDR3 is TGTGCCATCAGTGATTTCTTGCGGGCCCAAGAGACCCAGTACTTC.